One and the same sample provided the 14 T cell receptor beta chains below, sequenced in a study of T cell repertoires in cytomegalovirus infection. TCRdb re-analysed the reads in MiXCR, keeping a single row per CDR3 protein. The sample has approximately 990,000 distinct CDR3 sequences; around 30% are singletons. No antigen has been identified for these receptors. The sample in question was cultured CD8+ T cells from PBMCs, obtained from culture after CMV antigen stimulation. These receptors were obtained from a human donor in good health (CMV status not recorded). Some clones in this sample may be carry-over from other donors' samples.

This clonotype was detected only a few times. The chain is built from TRBV6-1 and TRBJ2-7; TRBD1 matches at 10 bases. This CDR3 has 12 amino acids. V dropped 11 bases and J dropped 5; count of bases not matched to a gene: 6. Germline CDR1 is MNHNS and CDR2 is SASEGT. Written as DNA, the CDR3 is TGTGCCGGACAGGACAGGGGGAACGAGCAGTACTTC. Its translation is CAGQDRGNEQYF.

V gene TRBV25-1 combines with J gene TRBJ1-2; 9 nucleotides align to TRBD1. From germline, CDR1 is MGHDK and CDR2 SYGVNS. V trimming: 3 bases; J trimming: 7 bases; junction bases outside the gene matches: 12. The length of the CDR3 is 16 residues. The CDR3 loop is CASSDRQTGGASGYTF. The CDR3 DNA is TGTGCCAGCAGTGACCGTCAAACAGGGGGCGCTTCTGGCTACACCTTC.

This rearrangement joins TRBV4-1 to TRBJ1-2; no clear D gene. The V end lost 1 base, the J end lost 8 bases, and 8 bases lay between the germline ends. The CDR3 length is 12 residues. In germline, CDR1 is MGHRA, CDR2 YSYEKL. CDR3 coding DNA: TGCGCCAGCAGCCAAGGGACCGGGGGCTACACCTTC. Protein sequence: CASSQGTGGYTF.

This rearrangement joins TRBV11-1 to TRBJ2-1; D not resolved. The germline CDR1 and CDR2 sequences are SGHAT and FQDESV (reference sequence). The V end lost 4 bases, the J end lost 2 bases, and 12 bases lay between the germline ends. The CDR3 consists of 15 residues. The CDR3: CASSSNTGPYNEQFF. The CDR3 bases are TGTGCCAGCAGCTCGAATACCGGGCCCTACAATGAGCAGTTCTTC.

V usage is TRBV10-3 and J usage is TRBJ2-1, with D possibly being TRBD2 (5 bases). The V end lost 4 bases, the J end lost 5 bases, and 21 bases lay between the germline ends. The CDR3 contains 17 residues. CDR1 ENHRY and CDR2 SYGVKD come from the germline V gene. The DNA of the CDR3 is TGTGCCATCAGTGCCCCCAGAGGGCAGGTTATTCACAATGAGCAGTTCTTC. It yields the protein CAISAPRGQVIHNEQFF.

This clonotype was seen a handful of times. V and J are TRBV5-4 and TRBJ2-2, with 13 bases lining up with TRBD2. The CDR3 runs 17 residues. The ends lost 3 bases at V and 2 bases at J; junction bases unmatched: 4. CDR1 is SGHNT, CDR2 YYREEE, per germline (reference sequence). The CDR3 DNA sequence: TGTGCCAGCAGCTCGGGACTAGCGGGGATAAACACCGGGGAGCTGTTTTTT. Translation gives CASSSGLAGINTGELFF.

The chain is built from TRBV5-5 and TRBJ1-1; D gene unclear. The CDR3 is made up of 12 amino acids. V shed 3 bases and J shed 4 bases, with 7 bases lying between them. CDR1 is SGHKS, CDR2 YYEKEE, per germline (reference sequence). This CDR3 is CASSSVSTEAFF. The CDR3 nucleotides read TGTGCCAGCAGCTCCGTCAGCACTGAAGCTTTCTTT.

V usage is TRBV10-3 and J usage is TRBJ2-7; D is undetermined. The CDR3 totals 12 residues. CDR1 ENHRY and CDR2 SYGVKD come from the germline V gene. CDR3 bases: TGTGCCATCAGTGACCTGGGTGACCTCTTGAGCGTC. Protein product: CAISDLGDLLSV.

In the case of this clonotype: One end of the junction varies from germline; a read error may be responsible. The J gene is TRBJ1-1, the V gene TRBV6-2 or TRBV6-3; D is ambiguous. This CDR3 region has 15 residues. Germline CDR1 is MNHEY and CDR2 is SVGEGT. Written as DNA, the CDR3 is TGTGCCAGCAGCCAGAGCGGCAGCTGGAACGCTGAAGCTTTCTTT. This gives the protein CASSQSGSWNAEAFF.

The chain has TRBV20-1 and TRBJ2-7, with D maybe TRBD1 (6 bases). Germline CDR1 reads DFQATT; CDR2 reads SNEGSKA (reference sequence). V was cut by 6 bases and J by 3 bases, with 9 bases left in between. CDR3 length: 11 amino acids. This chain's CDR3 is CSALDSYEQYV. CDR3 nucleotide sequence: TGCAGTGCCCTGGACAGCTACGAGCAGTACGTC.

This clonotype was found many times. The V and J genes are TRBV12-3 or TRBV12-4 and TRBJ1-6, with a weak D call TRBD1 (6 bases). The germline V and J ends were trimmed by 6 bases and 9 bases, with 18 bases remaining between them. This CDR3 is 15 amino acids long. The CDR3 nucleotides are TGTGCCAGCAGGCCTTCACAGGGAGAGACTTCACCCCTCCACTTT. Its protein product is CASRPSQGETSPLHF.

The rearrangement links TRBV10-3 to TRBJ1-1, with 8 bases aligning to TRBD1. Losses at the gene ends were 2 bases for V and 4 bases for J; bases not matched to a gene: 6. The germline gives CDR1 ENHRY, CDR2 SYGVKD. The CDR3 runs to 15 residues. In DNA, the CDR3 is TGTGCCATCAGTGAGAAACAGGGGGGTGGCACTGAAGCTTTCTTT. It codes for CAISEKQGGGTEAFF.

The chain carries TRBV7-3 and TRBJ2-1; D unresolved. CDR1 and CDR2 (germline): SGHTA, FQGTGA. With 5 bases removed from V and 7 bases from J, the gap between germline ends came to 15 bases. The CDR3 length is 14 residues. As DNA, the CDR3 is TGTGCCAGCAGCCCGGATGGGGTCAGGAATGAGCAGTTCTTC. Amino acids: CASSPDGVRNEQFF.

A few counts support this clonotype. V is TRBV2 and J is TRBJ1-2; D is unresolved. The CDR3 is 9 residues long. V shed 8 bases and J shed 4 bases, with 2 bases lying between them. Germline V lookup: CDR1 SNHLY, CDR2 FYNNEI. CDR3 amino acids: CASGYGYTF. In DNA form, the CDR3 reads TGTGCCAGCGGCTATGGCTACACCTTC.